The 24 T cell receptor beta chains in this list originate from one sample, sequenced in a study of cytomegalovirus exposure and HLA in healthy donors. PCR involved 60 Vbeta and 13 Jbeta primers. Method: immunoSEQ multiplex PCR; TCRdb's copy keeps in-frame clones and lacks some. The repertoire holds about 210,000 clones, with roughly 87% as singletons. The source material was PBMCs. These receptors came from a boy aged 2 to 10 in good health and CMV-seronegative.

The chain uses TRBV7-7 and TRBJ2-1; TRBD2 matches 10 bases. After removal of 5 bases from V and 5 bases from J, the junction contained 9 bases not matched to a gene. The CDR3 contains 16 residues. Per germline, CDR1 SSHAT and CDR2 FNYEAQ (reference sequence). CDR3 sequence: CASSQNVGLANNEQFF. Here the CDR3 DNA reads TGTGCCAGCAGCCAGAATGTGGGACTAGCGAACAATGAGCAGTTCTTC.

CDR3 bases: TGTGCCAGCAGCCTGTCGGGGTACGAGCAGTACTTC. Translation gives CASSLSGYEQYF. This sequence joins TRBV5-6 and TRBJ2-5; D is possibly TRBD2 (5 bases). The DNA end favors TRBJ2-7, so the J call may be wrong. Germline V gives CDR1 SGHDT, CDR2 YYEEEE. There are 12 residues in the CDR3.

V usage is TRBV2 and J usage is TRBJ1-1, with TRBD1 as a possible D gene (5 bases). This CDR3 is built from 13 residues. With 6 bases removed from V and 4 bases from J, the gap between germline ends came to 12 bases. Germline values: CDR1 SNHLY, CDR2 FYNNEI. CDR3 in amino acids: CASSGAGGTEAFF. In DNA, the CDR3 is TGTGCCAGCAGCGGTGCGGGGGGCACTGAAGCTTTCTTT.

The rearrangement uses TRBV2 and TRBJ1-1; 7 nucleotides agree with TRBD1. V shed 5 bases, J shed 7 bases, and the junction held 10 bases outside the gene matches. CDR1 is SNHLY and CDR2 is FYNNEI in the germline V gene. The CDR3 consists of 14 residues. CDR3 DNA sequence: TGTGCCAGCAGTCCTTCAGGGACAGCCATTGAAGCTTTCTTT. It specifies CASSPSGTAIEAFF.

The chain uses TRBV19 and TRBJ1-1, with no clear D. Trimming shortened V by 1 base and J by 4 bases, and 10 bases separated the two germline ends. CDR3 length: 14 residues. Per the germline V gene, CDR1 is LNHDA and CDR2 is SQIVND (reference sequence). The CDR3 DNA follows: TGTGCCAGTAGTATAGCTGGAGTCGGCACTGAAGCTTTCTTT. Protein product: CASSIAGVGTEAFF. Variable domain in full (rest from reference TRBV19 and TRBJ1-1): DGGITQSPKYLFRKEGQNVTLSCEQNLNHDAMYWYRQDPGQGLRLIYYSQIVNDFQKGDIAEGYSVSREKKESFPLTVTSAQKNPTAFYLCASSIAGVGTEAFFGQGTRLTVV.

CDR3: CASSVSATSYEQYF. In DNA form, the CDR3 reads TGTGCCAGCAGCGTAAGCGCCACCTCCTACGAGCAGTACTTC. The rearrangement uses TRBV9 and TRBJ2-7; D is ambiguous. This CDR3 has 14 residues. The V end was cut by 1 base, the J end by 0 bases, with 8 bases between. The V gene's germline CDR1 is SGDLS and CDR2 YYNGEE.

This rearrangement joins TRBV6-1 to TRBJ1-2, with a weak D call TRBD1 (6 bases). V gave up 4 bases and J gave up 3 bases, with 18 bases separating them. The CDR3 runs to 16 residues. The germline gives CDR1 MNHNS, CDR2 SASEGT. The CDR3 DNA reads as TGTGCCAGCAGTGTTCGCAACAGGGAAAGCCACTATGGCTACACCTTC. Translated: CASSVRNRESHYGYTF.

The chain couples TRBV7-8 to TRBJ1-5; tentative D call: TRBD1 (6 bases). Germline CDR1 is SGHVS and CDR2 is FQNEAQ. The V end was cut by 5 bases, the J end by 4 bases, with 18 bases between. This CDR3 contains 16 residues. Here the CDR3 DNA reads TGTGCCAGCAGCGATTTCGGCCGGGGGGCAAATCAGCCCCAGCATTTT. Protein: CASSDFGRGANQPQHF.

The chain joins TRBV27 to TRBJ1-5; D is unresolved. V shed 6 bases and J shed 4 bases, with 16 bases lying between them. Germline lookup yields CDR1 MNHEY and CDR2 SMNVEV (reference sequence). The CDR3 spans 15 residues. The CDR3 reads CASREGTVGNQPQHF. Here the CDR3 DNA reads TGTGCCAGCAGGGAGGGTACGGTTGGGAATCAGCCCCAGCATTTT.

The rearrangement joins TRBV7-9 to TRBJ2-5; D might be TRBD2 (7 bases). This CDR3 is 14 amino acids long. The germline V gene has CDR1 SEHNR and CDR2 FQNEAQ (reference sequence). Between the trimmed V and J ends, which lost 5 bases and 4 bases, there was a span of 14 bases. The CDR3: CASSTGLGGETQYF. The CDR3 region has the DNA TGTGCCAGCAGCACAGGACTAGGGGGAGAGACCCAGTACTTC. Combining the CDR3 with reference TRBV7-9 and TRBJ2-5 gives the whole variable domain DTGVSQNPRHKITKRGQNVTFRCDPISEHNRLYWYRQTLGQGPEFLTYFQNEAQLEKSRLLSDRFSAERPKGSFSTLEIQRTEQGDSAMYLCASSTGLGGETQYFGPGTRLLVL.

The chain combines TRBV21-1 with TRBJ1-1; no check of the table's D call, TRBD1, against the DNA was made. TRBV21-1 is assigned pseudogene status. The CDR3 has 17 amino acids. CDR3 protein: CASSKPGPEIMNTEAFF. In DNA form, the CDR3 reads TGTGCCAGCAGCAAACCTGGGCCTGAAATAATGAACACTGAAGCTTTCTTT.

V usage is TRBV5-1 and J usage is TRBJ1-1, with 7 bases aligning to TRBD1. The junction had 4 bases not matched to a gene; V was cut back by 1 base and J by 4 bases. Germline V gives CDR1 SGHRS, CDR2 YFSETQ. The CDR3 is made up of 14 amino acids. In DNA form, the CDR3 reads TGCGCCAGCAGCTTGACAGGGGCTGGCACTGAAGCTTTCTTT. Residues: CASSLTGAGTEAFF.

This clone was seen a single time. This chain connects TRBV4-2 to TRBJ2-7; D is perhaps TRBD2 (7 bases). This CDR3 spans 17 amino acids. V gave up 0 bases and J gave up 3 bases, with 18 bases separating them. Germline CDR1 is LGHNA and CDR2 is YNFKEQ. The CDR3 sequence is CASSQEQQGAGYYEQYF. In DNA form, the CDR3 reads TGTGCCAGCAGCCAAGAACAACAGGGAGCGGGATACTACGAGCAGTACTTC.

The V call is TRBV9, the J call TRBJ2-5; no clear D. The CDR3 sequence is 13 residues long. Germline V gene sequence: CDR1 SGDLS, CDR2 YYNGEE. V was cut by 3 bases and J by 4 bases, with 10 bases left in between. CDR3 amino acids: CASSGGVPETQYF. As DNA, the CDR3 is TGTGCCAGCAGCGGTGGAGTCCCAGAGACCCAGTACTTC. Together with reference TRBV9 and TRBJ2-5, the CDR3 gives the full variable domain: DSGVTQTPKHLITATGQRVTLRCSPRSGDLSVYWYQQSLDQGLQFLIQYYNGEERAKGNILERFSAQQFPDLHSELNLSSLELGDSALYFCASSGGVPETQYFGPGTRLLVL.

CDR3 DNA sequence: TGTGCCAGCAGCCGGCCAGGGGCCTTATCCTACGAGCAGTACTTC. Translated, it gives CASSRPGALSYEQYF. The rearrangement joins TRBV6-5 to TRBJ2-7; TRBD1 might be the D (6 bases). Trimming shortened V by 6 bases and J by 1 base, and 16 bases separated the two germline ends. The CDR3 length is 15 residues. CDR1 is MNHEY, CDR2 SVGAGI, per germline.

V usage is TRBV19 and J usage is TRBJ2-3, with D possibly TRBD2 on 5 matching bases. Germline values: CDR1 LNHDA, CDR2 SQIVND (reference sequence). Trimming removed 3 bases at V and 2 bases at J, with 12 bases between. CDR3 length: 15 amino acids. The CDR3 DNA reads TGTGCCAGTAGTATGATCGCTAGCAACACAGATACGCAGTATTTT. This gives the protein CASSMIASNTDTQYF.

The V and J genes are TRBV6-1 and TRBJ2-7, with D uncertain. CDR1 and CDR2 (germline): MNHNS, SASEGT. The CDR3 runs to 11 residues. V was trimmed by 7 bases and J by 2 bases, leaving 6 bases between them. In nucleotides, the CDR3 is TGTGCCAGCACCAGGACCTACGAGCAGTACTTC. Its translation is CASTRTYEQYF.

This chain's CDR3 is CASSLREGVYEQYF. The CDR3 DNA sequence: TGTGCCAGCTCCCTTAGGGAGGGGGTTTACGAGCAGTACTTC. The chain has TRBV6-1 and TRBJ2-5, with D tentatively TRBD2 (7 bases). The J call may be mistaken, given a closer DNA end match to TRBJ2-7. The CDR3 has 14 residues. The germline V gene encodes CDR1 MNHNS and CDR2 SASEGT.

The chain is built from TRBV29-1 and TRBJ2-1; TRBD1 aligns across 11 bases. Trimming took 4 bases from V and 7 from J; bases not matched to a gene: 12. CDR3 length: 16 amino acids. Germline V gives CDR1 SQVTM, CDR2 ANQGSEA. The CDR3 DNA reads as TGCAGCGTTGTTTCTCCGGACAGGGGGCTTGTGAATGAGCAGTTCTTC. As protein: CSVVSPDRGLVNEQFF.

The J gene is TRBJ2-3, the V gene TRBV5-6, with D perhaps TRBD1 (5 bases). V lost 4 bases, J lost 7 bases, and 19 bases lay in between. The CDR3 extends over 15 amino acids. Looked up from germline, CDR1 is SGHDT and CDR2 is YYEEEE. CDR3 nucleotides: TGTGCCAGCAGCAGGATGGGGTGGGGCCTGAATACGCAGTATTTT. This encodes CASSRMGWGLNTQYF. Based on the CDR3 plus reference TRBV5-6 and TRBJ2-3, the full variable domain is DAGVTQSPTHLIKTRGQQVTLRCSPKSGHDTVSWYQQALGQGPQFIFQYYEEEERQRGNFPDRFSGHQFPNYSSELNVNALLLGDSALYLCASSRMGWGLNTQYFGPGTRLTVL.

The sample holds one count of this clone. The rearrangement uses TRBV5-1 and TRBJ1-1; no clear D gene. Trimming removed 2 bases at V and 3 bases at J, with 11 bases between. The CDR3 has 14 residues. The germline V gene encodes CDR1 SGHRS and CDR2 YFSETQ. Here the CDR3 reads CASSFRLGDTEAFF. The CDR3 coding sequence is TGCGCCAGCAGCTTTCGACTGGGTGACACTGAAGCTTTCTTT.

CDR3 in amino acids: CASSLQGVQEQFF. CDR3 bases: TGTGCCAGCAGCCTGCAGGGGGTGCAGGAGCAGTTCTTC. This rearrangement joins TRBV28 to TRBJ2-1; TRBD1 agrees at 7 bases. Germline CDR1 and CDR2: MDHEN and SYDVKM. CDR3 length: 13 residues. Trimming cost V 6 bases and J 10 bases; bases outside gene matches: 9.

This chain uses TRBV11-2 with TRBJ2-2; 7 bases are shared with TRBD1. CDR3 size: 15 residues. After removal of 3 bases from V and 6 bases from J, the junction contained 7 bases not matched to a gene. Germline CDR1 is SGHAT and CDR2 is FQNNGV. The CDR3 coding sequence is TGTGCCAGCAGCTTCCCCAGGGGGATTCCCGGGGAGCTGTTTTTT. This encodes CASSFPRGIPGELFF.

This chain links TRBV5-1 with TRBJ2-4, with 11 bases lining up with TRBD2. Germline loops: CDR1 SGHRS, CDR2 YFSETQ. The CDR3 runs to 16 residues. V lost 4 bases to trimming and J lost 0 bases; unmatched junction nucleotides: 3. CDR3 coding DNA: TGCGCCAGCAGCGCCCTAGCGGGGGGAGCCAAAAACATTCAGTACTTC. Amino acid sequence: CASSALAGGAKNIQYF. Supplemented by reference TRBV5-1 and TRBJ2-4, the full variable domain reads KAGVTQTPRYLIKTRGQQVTLSCSPISGHRSVSWYQQTPGQGLQFLFEYFSETQRNKGNFPGRFSGRQFSNSRSEMNVSTLELGDSALYLCASSALAGGAKNIQYFGAGTRLSVL.